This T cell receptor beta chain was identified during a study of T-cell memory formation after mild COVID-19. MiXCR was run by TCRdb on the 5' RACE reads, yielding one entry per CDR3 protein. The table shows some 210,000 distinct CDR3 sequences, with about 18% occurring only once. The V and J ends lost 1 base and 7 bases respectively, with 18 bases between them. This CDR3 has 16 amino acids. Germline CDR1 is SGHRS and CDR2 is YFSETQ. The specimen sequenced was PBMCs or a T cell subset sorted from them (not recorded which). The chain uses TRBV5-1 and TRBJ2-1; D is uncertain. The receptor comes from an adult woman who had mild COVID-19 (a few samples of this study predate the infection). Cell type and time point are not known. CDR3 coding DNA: TGCGCCAGCAGCTTGAAGCCCCACCCCTCCGCTAATGAGCAGTTCTTC. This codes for CASSLKPHPSANEQFF.